Listed here is a single T cell receptor (beta chain). Per the study methods: Amplification from reference gene primers served as the basis for estimated nucleated cell counts. The assay was immunoSEQ multiplex PCR, and TCRdb's table has in-frame clones only and misses some. V and J calls and clone size are copied from that table; D and trimming were computed from the DNA. The sample holds under 130,000 clones; about 86% are singletons and the top ten take less than 4%. The CDR3 extends over 13 amino acids. Germline V CDR1 and CDR2: SGDLS, YYNGEE. With 2 bases removed from V and 0 bases from J, the gap between germline ends came to 4 bases. This sample stems from a study of blood T cell repertoires in COVID-19. In the study overall: COVID-19 samples, acute and convalescent, were from the United States, Italy and Spain. PBMCs, B-cell-depleted T cells, or T cells were the source of the cDNA or gDNA that made up the material.

Sequenced material: peripheral blood. V and J are TRBV9 and TRBJ2-3; D remains ambiguous. This sequence originates from a human donor in a cohort sampled during active COVID-19. CDR3 sequence reads: CASSVRSTDTQYF. In DNA form, the CDR3 reads TGTGCCAGCAGCGTTCGGAGCACAGATACGCAGTATTTT.